These 29 T cell receptor beta chains were all obtained from the same sample, sequenced in a study of monozygotic twins with inflammatory bowel disease. TCRdb re-called the 5' RACE reads and catalogs CDR3 proteins one per entry, DNA excluded. The sample table sets out around 97,000 distinct CDR3 sequences. The sequenced sample was blood. Receptors were obtained from a human donor with ulcerative colitis or Crohn's disease, or a healthy co-twin of an affected twin (not recorded which).

The genes are TRBV3-1 and TRBJ1-2. CDR3 length: 12 residues. Germline CDR1 reads LGHDT; CDR2 reads YNNKEL (reference sequence). The CDR3 sequence: CASSQADSGYTF.

The rearrangement uses TRBV20-1 and TRBJ2-7; TCRdb's D gene call, TRBD2, goes unchecked for lack of DNA. The germline V gene has CDR1 DFQATT and CDR2 SNEGSKA (reference sequence). The CDR3 length is 15 residues. The CDR3 reads CSARVSGVYSYEQYF.

V is TRBV12-3 or TRBV12-4 and J is TRBJ1-5. CDR3 length equals 14 residues. Here the CDR3 reads CASSLGGPNQPQHF.

The chain links TRBV6-1 to TRBJ1-5. The CDR3 covers 17 residues. In germline, CDR1 is MNHNS, CDR2 SASEGT. The CDR3 reads CASSADVRLYSNQPQHF.

The genes are TRBV29-1 and TRBJ1-2; TCRdb designates TRBD1, a call that cannot be tested without DNA. This CDR3 comprises 15 residues. Germline V gene lookup returns CDR1 SQVTM and CDR2 ANQGSEA. CDR3 sequence: CSVKQGASFNYGYTF.

This chain links TRBV5-1 with TRBJ2-1; the TRBD2 assignment by TCRdb is unverifiable without DNA. The length of the CDR3 is 15 residues. Looked up from germline, CDR1 is SGHRS and CDR2 is YFSETQ. CDR3 region: CASSWMTSGVNEQFF.

This rearrangement joins TRBV7-2 to TRBJ2-1. CDR3 length equals 13 residues. The germline CDR1 and CDR2 sequences are SGHTA and FQGNSA. The CDR3 here is CASSPRPDNEQFF.

The J gene is TRBJ2-1, the V gene TRBV7-9; TCRdb returns TRBD1, unconfirmable since there is no DNA. The CDR3 is 12 amino acids. CDR1 SEHNR and CDR2 FQNEAQ come from the germline V gene (reference sequence). CDR3 in amino acids: CASSSGGSEQFF.

V is TRBV19 and J is TRBJ2-2; the TCRdb call, TRBD1, lacks DNA for checking. The germline CDR1 and CDR2 sequences are LNHDA and SQIVND (reference sequence). The CDR3 consists of 13 residues. CDR3 loop: CASGGTNTGELFF.

V usage is TRBV30 and J usage is TRBJ2-4. The germline CDR1 and CDR2 sequences are GTSNPN and SVGIG (reference sequence). The CDR3 is made up of 15 amino acids. The CDR3 is CAWSVPSLAKNIQYF.

The chain couples TRBV20-1 to TRBJ2-4; TCRdb's assignment of TRBD1 cannot be checked, as there is no DNA. The length of the CDR3 is 14 residues. Germline V gene lookup returns CDR1 DFQATT and CDR2 SNEGSKA (reference sequence). CDR3 sequence reads: CSARDSTAGKIQYF.

This chain links TRBV5-1 with TRBJ2-5; the D gene TCRdb calls, TRBD2, cannot be checked with no DNA. The germline CDR1 and CDR2 sequences are SGHRS and YFSETQ. The CDR3 contains 14 residues. CDR3 residues: CASSLRGQRETQYF.

The rearrangement uses TRBV4-3 and TRBJ2-2; as DNA is missing, the TRBD2 call by TCRdb cannot be tested. Germline CDR1 reads LGHNA; CDR2 reads YSLEER. The CDR3 sequence is 16 residues long. CDR3 amino acids: CASSQDRGRRAGELFF.

The chain joins TRBV7-2 to TRBJ2-7. The V gene's germline CDR1 is SGHTA and CDR2 FQGNSA. This CDR3 region has 14 residues. CDR3: CASSLVASELEQYF.

The chain has TRBV20-1 and TRBJ2-7; lacking DNA, the TRBD2 call made by TCRdb goes unchecked. The CDR3 covers 13 residues. CDR1 and CDR2 from the germline V gene are DFQATT and SNEGSKA (reference sequence). This CDR3 is CSPRSGSSYEQYF.

V usage is TRBV21-1 and J usage is TRBJ1-4; TCRdb lists TRBD1, though no DNA is available to test this call. TRBV21-1 is a recognized pseudogene. CDR3 size: 13 residues. The CDR3 region is CASSKTGNEKLFF.

The chain links TRBV18 to TRBJ2-3; the D call from TCRdb, TRBD2, cannot be confirmed without DNA. Per the germline V gene, CDR1 is KGHSH and CDR2 is LQKENI. The CDR3 has 14 residues. The chain's CDR3 is CASKASGGTDTQYF.

The chain combines TRBV6-5 with TRBJ2-7; TCRdb calls TRBD1, which cannot be checked without DNA. The germline V gene has CDR1 MNHEY and CDR2 SVGAGI. This CDR3 is 13 amino acids long. The CDR3 spells CASSRDTTYEQYF.

V gene TRBV10-3 combines with J gene TRBJ2-7; lacking DNA, the TRBD1 call made by TCRdb goes unchecked. This CDR3 is built from 17 residues. In germline, CDR1 is ENHRY, CDR2 SYGVKD. The CDR3 region is CAISEPRGQGLTYEQYF.

The V call is TRBV5-4, the J call TRBJ2-1. Germline CDR1 SGHNT, CDR2 YYREEE (reference sequence). This CDR3 is built from 14 residues. The CDR3 loop reads CASSLRSNSGEQFF. The variable domain in full, with the rest retrieved from reference TRBV5-4 and TRBJ2-1, is ETGVTQSPTHLIKTRGQQVTLRCSSQSGHNTVSWYQQALGQGPQFIFQYYREEENGRGNFPPRFSGLQFPNYSSELNVNALELDDSALYLCASSLRSNSGEQFFGPGTRLTVL.

The chain recombines TRBV20-1 with TRBJ1-2; the D call from TCRdb, TRBD1, cannot be confirmed without DNA. The CDR3 is made up of 14 amino acids. CDR1 is DFQATT, CDR2 SNEGSKA, per germline (reference sequence). The CDR3 sequence: CSAQTTGGGNGYTF.

The rearrangement uses TRBV27 and TRBJ1-3. Germline assignment: CDR1 MNHEY and CDR2 SMNVEV (reference sequence). CDR3 length: 14 residues. The CDR3 loop is CASSLNNLVNTIYF.

The CDR3 spells CASSRASSHEQYF. The chain has TRBV7-3 and TRBJ2-7; the TRBD2 assignment by TCRdb is unverifiable without DNA. CDR3 size: 13 residues. CDR1 and CDR2 from the germline V gene are SGHTA and FQGTGA.

The rearrangement links TRBV23-1 to TRBJ2-7; TCRdb gives TRBD1 as the D gene, but with no DNA this cannot be confirmed. TRBV23-1 has ORF status, its function being uncertain. The CDR3 consists of 14 residues. The CDR3 loop reads CAAEIRGRSYEQYF.

V gene TRBV11-2 combines with J gene TRBJ2-1; TCRdb proposes TRBD1, but this gene call is untestable without DNA. The CDR3 runs to 13 residues. Looked up from germline, CDR1 is SGHAT and CDR2 is FQNNGV. CDR3 residues: CASSLGGGSGQFF.

The chain carries TRBV25-1 and TRBJ2-5; TCRdb returns TRBD2, unconfirmable since there is no DNA. This CDR3 has 15 residues. Germline V gives CDR1 MGHDK, CDR2 SYGVNS. Here the CDR3 reads CASSEVSLRTRGQYF.

CDR3 loop: CASRTSRAVNYEQYF. This sequence joins TRBV2 and TRBJ2-7; the TCRdb call, TRBD2, lacks DNA for checking. There are 15 residues in the CDR3. From germline, CDR1 is SNHLY and CDR2 FYNNEI.

The CDR3 loop reads CSPSSIQGFGTEAFF. The V and J genes are TRBV20-1 and TRBJ1-1; as DNA is missing, the TRBD1 call by TCRdb cannot be tested. This CDR3 has 15 residues. Per the germline V gene, CDR1 is DFQATT and CDR2 is SNEGSKA (reference sequence).

The chain has TRBV15 and TRBJ2-7; TCRdb designates TRBD2, a call that cannot be tested without DNA. The CDR3 totals 13 residues. CDR1 and CDR2 from the germline V gene are LNHNV and YYDKDF (reference sequence). CDR3 loop: CATSGTSVHEQYF. Full variable domain (remainder filled in from reference TRBV15 and TRBJ2-7): DAMVIQNPRYQVTQFGKPVTLSCSQTLNHNVMYWYQQKSSQAPKLLFHYYDKDFNNEADTPDNFQSRRPNTSFCFLDIRSPGLGDTAMYLCATSGTSVHEQYFGPGTRLTVT.